Given below is one T cell receptor (beta chain) in context. The data belong to a study of long-term antiretroviral therapy in people with HIV. Germline CDR1 reads SGHRS; CDR2 reads YFSETQ. V shed 4 bases, J shed 5 bases, and the junction held 5 bases outside the gene matches. This CDR3 has 14 amino acids. The assay, immunoSEQ v3.0, was run at survey level. This table comes from immunoSEQ multiplex PCR, and its TCRdb copy is limited to in-frame clones, with some not included. Counted here are about 24,000 clones, approximately 86% occurring once; the ten biggest clones make up more than 8.5%. The source was unsorted PBMCs, collected 1.8 years before starting antiretroviral therapy. This sequence joins TRBV5-1 and TRBJ2-2; TRBD1 matches at 7 bases. This receptor was identified in a man aged 45-60 years with HIV. CDR3 region: CASSEDRETGELFF. The CDR3 DNA reads TGCGCCAGCAGCGAAGACAGGGAAACCGGGGAGCTGTTTTTT.